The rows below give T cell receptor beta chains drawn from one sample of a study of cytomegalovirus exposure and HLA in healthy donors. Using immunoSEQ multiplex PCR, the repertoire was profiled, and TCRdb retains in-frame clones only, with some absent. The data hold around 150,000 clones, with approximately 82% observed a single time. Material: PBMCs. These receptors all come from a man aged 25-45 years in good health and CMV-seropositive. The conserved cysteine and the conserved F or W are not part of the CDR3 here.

ASSETRDLAYGYT	13	TRBV2	TRBJ1-2
ASSLENSDGYT	11	TRBV5-1	TRBJ1-2
ASSEMSQAF	9	TRBV2	TRBJ1-1
ASSQGTHEQY	10	TRBV10-1	TRBJ2-7
ASRQQGSNQPQH	12	TRBV28	TRBJ1-5
ASSSGLREETQY	12	TRBV13	TRBJ2-5
ASRTGASNQPQH	12	TRBV6-1	TRBJ1-5
ASSPMTSGDTQY	12	TRBV11-2	TRBJ2-3
ASSLDLREQY	10	TRBV7-2	TRBJ2-7
ASIGRGGITEAF	12	TRBV6-1	TRBJ1-1
ASSDGLSNQPQH	12	TRBV2	TRBJ1-5
ASSYRGQGEAF	11	TRBV5-1	TRBJ1-1
ASSFGDRDQETQY	13	TRBV7-3	TRBJ2-5
ASSLYPGRETQY	12	TRBV7-7	TRBJ2-5
ASSLLGQGVT	10	TRBV5-8	TRBJ1-2
ASGSGGTYYNEQF	13	TRBV6-6	TRBJ2-1
ASSLSQGAHYNEQF	14	TRBV7-9	TRBJ2-1
ASSLVTFSYNEQF	13	TRBV5-4	TRBJ2-1
SVTIWTGYTGELF	13	TRBV29-1	TRBJ2-2
ASEGEDEQF	9	TRBV2	TRBJ2-1
ASSGASGRWETQY	13	TRBV9	TRBJ2-5
ASSLEPAGADYEQY	14	TRBV7-6	TRBJ2-7
ASSRVTSGISYEQY	14	TRBV27	TRBJ2-7
ASSLGERGHSYEQY	14	TRBV7-9	TRBJ2-7
ASQGQGTTGELF	12	TRBV9	TRBJ2-2
ASSLEGALNEKLF	13	TRBV7-9	TRBJ1-4